The rows below give T cell receptor beta chains drawn from one sample of a study of shared clonotypes between healthy human individuals. The repertoire was sequenced with immunoSEQ multiplex PCR; TCRdb's copy has only in-frame clones and lacks some. Of 1.5 million to 2.5 million clones in the sample, about 95% are singletons; the top ten hold around 1%. The sample taken for sequencing was naive CD8+ T cells sorted from blood. All receptors come from a man aged 18 to 30 in good health. Both conserved end residues are part of each CDR3. The order of the fields is V gene, clone size, D gene, J gene, CDR3 protein, CDR3 DNA. A D gene is named only where the DNA matches it firmly. A clone size is listed for some rows: how often the clone was seen (once, few, many), or a class if it is expanded.

TRBV5-6	-	-	TRBJ2-7	CASSLWTHEQYF	TGTGCCAGCAGCTTGTGGACCCACGAGCAGTACTTC
TRBV5-1	-	-	TRBJ2-7	CASSPTGNPYEQYF	TGCGCCAGCAGCCCTACAGGGAATCCCTACGAGCAGTACTTC
TRBV6-4	-	-	TRBJ2-1	CASSDWPGNEQFF	TGTGCCAGCAGTGACTGGCCAGGCAATGAGCAGTTCTTC
TRBV7-7	-	-	TRBJ2-5	CASSLGLAPQETQYF	TGTGCTAGCAGCTTAGGCCTAGCGCCGCAAGAGACCCAGTACTTC
TRBV19	-	-	TRBJ2-1	CASSIAATSYNEQFF	TGTGCCAGTAGTATTGCGGCCACTTCCTACAATGAGCAGTTCTTC
TRBV6-1	once	TRBD1	TRBJ2-7	CASSLTGTGGYEQYF	TGTGCCAGCAGTTTGACCGGGACAGGGGGCTACGAGCAGTACTTC
TRBV6-6	-	-	TRBJ1-1	CASSYGDSRYLF	TGTGCCAGCAGTTACGGGGACTCCCGGTACCTCTTT
TRBV9	-	-	TRBJ2-7	CASSVAGEAYEQYF	TGTGCCAGCAGCGTAGCGGGAGAGGCCTACGAGCAGTACTTC
TRBV7-8	once	TRBD2	TRBJ2-7	CASSWLAGGPDEQYF	TGTGCCAGCAGCTGGCTAGCGGGAGGGCCGGACGAGCAGTACTTC
TRBV7-2	-	TRBD2	TRBJ2-1	CASSLVGLAGYNEQFF	TGTGCCAGCAGCTTAGTGGGACTAGCGGGGTACAATGAGCAGTTCTTC
TRBV9	-	-	TRBJ2-6	CASSGAANVLTF	TGTGCCAGCAGCGGTGCCGCCAACGTCCTGACTTTC
TRBV6-1	-	-	TRBJ1-6	CASSELLDNSPLHF	TGTGCCAGCAGTGAACTCTTGGATAATTCACCCCTCCACTTT
TRBV19	few	-	TRBJ2-1	CASSSGRGNEQFF	TGTGCCAGTAGTTCCGGACGGGGCAATGAGCAGTTCTTC
TRBV5-1	-	TRBD2	TRBJ2-5	CASSPGLAGLQETQYF	TGCGCCAGCAGCCCCGGACTAGCGGGGCTCCAAGAGACCCAGTACTTC
TRBV27	-	TRBD1	TRBJ1-2	CASSPKGGGQGYGYTF	TGTGCCAGCAGCCCAAAAGGGGGCGGACAGGGTTATGGCTACACCTTC
TRBV29-1	-	TRBD2	TRBJ2-1	CSVEGPLAVNEQFF	TGCAGCGTTGAGGGTCCTCTAGCGGTCAATGAGCAGTTCTTC
TRBV9	-	-	TRBJ2-5	CASSVAGLGQETQYF	TGTGCCAGCAGCGTAGCTGGGCTAGGCCAAGAGACCCAGTACTTC
TRBV29-1	-	-	TRBJ1-1	CSVETLNTEAFF	TGCAGCGTGGAAACGTTGAACACTGAAGCTTTCTTT
TRBV10-1	few	-	TRBJ2-7	CASSEGLGGEQYF	TGCGCCAGCAGTGAGGGTTTAGGGGGAGAGCAGTACTTC
TRBV7-8	-	TRBD2	TRBJ2-5	CASSFDEAGGPQETQYF	TGTGCCAGCAGCTTTGATGAGGCGGGGGGTCCCCAAGAGACCCAGTACTTC
TRBV27	few	-	TRBJ1-6	CASLPRGSYNSPLHF	TGTGCCAGCCTCCCAAGGGGCTCCTATAATTCACCCCTCCACTTT
TRBV5-1	-	TRBD1	TRBJ2-7	CASSSAGGRSYEQYF	TGCGCCAGCAGCTCCGCAGGGGGTCGTTCCTACGAGCAGTACTTC
TRBV14	-	-	TRBJ2-5	CASSQDWALRHQETQYF	TGTGCCAGCAGCCAAGACTGGGCACTGCGGCACCAAGAGACCCAGTACTTC
TRBV4-1	once	-	TRBJ2-3	CASSQVYASSTDTQYF	TGCGCCAGCAGCCAAGTGTATGCAAGCAGCACAGATACGCAGTATTTT
TRBV9	-	TRBD2	TRBJ2-2	CASSGATSGGRHTGELFF	TGTGCCAGCAGCGGCGCGACTAGCGGGGGCCGCCACACCGGGGAGCTGTTTTTT
TRBV5-1	-	TRBD1	TRBJ2-7	CASSLDATGVAYEQYF	TGCGCCAGCAGCTTGGACGCGACAGGGGTTGCCTACGAGCAGTACTTC
TRBV10-2	-	-	TRBJ2-7	CASSEGGSYEQYF	TGCGCCAGCAGTGAGGGTGGCTCCTACGAGCAGTACTTC
TRBV4-1	-	-	TRBJ2-2	CASSQPSEGLFF	TGCGCCAGCAGCCAGCCCTCTGAGGGGCTGTTTTTT
TRBV4-1	few	-	TRBJ1-6	CASSLRPSYNSPLHF	TGCGCCAGCAGCTTGCGGCCCTCCTATAATTCACCCCTCCACTTT
TRBV30	-	-	TRBJ1-2	CAWSVLPGQGGYTF	TGTGCCTGGAGTGTACTTCCAGGCCAGGGTGGCTACACCTTC
TRBV7-9	-	TRBD1	TRBJ2-7	CASSPGTGGPYEQYF	TGTGCCAGCAGCCCCGGGACAGGGGGTCCCTACGAGCAGTACTTC
TRBV7-2	-	-	TRBJ2-5	CASSPHKSGTQYF	TGTGCCAGCAGCCCACACAAGTCGGGGACCCAGTACTTC
TRBV6-1	-	-	TRBJ1-5	CASSERGRRDDQPQHF	TGTGCCAGCAGTGAAAGGGGGAGAAGGGATGATCAGCCCCAGCATTTT
TRBV27	-	-	TRBJ2-7	CASSSSGRPNEQYF	-
TRBV30	few	-	TRBJ1-1	CAWSGGVRGSRTEAFF	TGTGCCTGGAGTGGGGGAGTCCGCGGTAGCCGGACTGAAGCTTTCTTT
TRBV5-4	-	TRBD1	TRBJ2-7	CASSSGTGAYEQYF	TGTGCCAGCAGCTCCGGGACAGGGGCCTACGAGCAGTACTTC
TRBV9	-	TRBD1	TRBJ1-1	CASGTGVITEAFF	TGTGCCAGCGGGACAGGGGTTATAACTGAAGCTTTCTTT
TRBV4-1	once	-	TRBJ2-7	CASSQDSTLSSYEQYF	TGCGCCAGCAGCCAAGATTCCACCCTATCCTCCTACGAGCAGTACTTC
TRBV6-1	-	-	TRBJ2-7	CASSERRHYEQYF	TGTGCCAGCAGTGAACGGCGGCACTACGAGCAGTACTTC
TRBV27	-	TRBD1	TRBJ2-7	CASSLIATGTGPYEQYF	TGTGCCAGCAGCTTAATCGCCACCGGGACAGGGCCCTACGAGCAGTACTTC
TRBV6-6	once	-	TRBJ1-1	CASSYSEGGNTEAFF	TGTGCCAGCAGTTACTCGGAAGGGGGAAACACTGAAGCTTTCTTT
TRBV6-5	-	TRBD1	TRBJ1-1	CASSSGTGANTEAFF	TGTGCCAGCAGTTCCGGGACAGGGGCTAACACTGAAGCTTTCTTT
TRBV7-9	-	-	TRBJ2-3	CASTPTGVGTDTQYF	TGTGCCAGCACCCCCACTGGCGTGGGCACAGATACGCAGTATTTT
TRBV14	-	-	TRBJ1-4	CASSHLSYPTDWLGEKLFF	TGTGCCAGCAGCCATCTCTCTTACCCCACCGACTGGCTGGGCGAAAAACTGTTTTTT
TRBV27	-	-	TRBJ1-2	CASSFSSGGRNYGYTF	TGTGCCAGCAGTTTCTCCTCAGGCGGGCGCAACTATGGCTACACCTTC
TRBV7-9	-	-	TRBJ1-1	CASSLSLNTEAFF	TGTGCCAGCAGCTTATCCCTGAACACTGAAGCTTTCTTT
TRBV7-9	-	TRBD1	TRBJ2-2	CASSLDPGGTGELFF	TGTGCCAGCAGCTTGGACCCAGGGGGCACCGGGGAGCTGTTTTTT
TRBV7-9	-	TRBD1	TRBJ2-7	CASPRGQAFRCSYEQYF	TGTGCCAGCCCACGCGGACAGGCATTCCGTTGCTCCTACGAGCAGTACTTC
TRBV29-1	-	-	TRBJ2-2	CSVESEGSTGELFF	TGCAGCGTTGAAAGCGAGGGATCCACCGGGGAGCTGTTTTTT
TRBV10-2	-	TRBD2	TRBJ2-7	CASSTGTSGSSYLGEQYF	TGCGCCAGCAGTACAGGGACTAGCGGGAGTTCGTACCTAGGCGAGCAGTACTTC
TRBV4-3	-	TRBD2	TRBJ2-1	CASSQSTSGYNEQFF	TGCGCCAGCAGCCAATCAACTAGCGGGTACAATGAGCAGTTCTTC
TRBV30	-	TRBD2	TRBJ2-7	CAWSVPGTSGHKRSYEQYF	TGTGCCTGGAGTGTACCCGGGACTAGCGGCCACAAGCGTTCCTACGAGCAGTACTTC